This TCR beta chain was documented in a study of T cell responses to AZD1222 COVID-19 vaccine. The method was immunoSEQ multiplex PCR; TCRdb's version includes in-frame clones alone and lacks a portion of them. In the table there are tens of thousands of clones, 60% to 85% of which are singletons. Findings and limits, study-wide: Donor demographics were predominantly white British with a female majority; clonal diversity may be underestimated.

The CDR3 sequence is 13 residues long. Between the trimmed V and J ends, which lost 0 bases and 6 bases, there was a span of 8 bases. Per germline, CDR1 SGHNT and CDR2 YYREEE (reference sequence). This clone appeared a single time. Antigen specificity is unknown. The chain uses TRBV5-4 and TRBJ2-3; a weak D match, TRBD2 (5 bases). The sample consisted of peripheral blood, taken 28 days after the second AZD1222 dose. This TCR derives from an adult who received the AZD1222 COVID-19 vaccine. CDR3 residues: CASSLEVADTQYF. CDR3 sequence (DNA): TGTGCCAGCAGCTTGGAAGTAGCGGATACGCAGTATTTT.